These 14 T cell receptor beta chains originate from one sample sequenced in a study of tumor-infiltrating lymphocytes in primary liver carcinoma. Starting from roughly 540 ng of total RNA, TCR beta cDNA was produced with a primer in the constant region. Three rounds of nested multiplex PCR with slightly modified ARM-PCR produced TCR beta libraries. Primers for the first two PCR rounds were TRBV1-TRBV30 forward primers and a C-beta reverse primer (10 cycles per round). MiXCR, run by TCRdb on the multiplex PCR reads, gives a single entry per CDR3 protein. The data hold about 320,000 distinct CDR3 sequences, with more than 55% observed a single time. Researchers drew blood RNA from unsorted whole blood and extracted germline DNA as well. The specimen was peripheral blood. The receptor set was obtained from a man aged 40-49 years with primary liver carcinoma and hepatitis B virus infection.

Comments on this clonotype: Given a much more abundant clone one base away, this may be a read error. The chain employs TRBV10-3 and TRBJ2-7; 8 bases align to TRBD1. The CDR3 spans 14 residues. CDR1 and CDR2 (germline): ENHRY, SYGVKD. V was pared by 5 bases and J by 2 bases, with 5 bases of the junction left unmatched. The CDR3 loop is CAISMGTGAYEQYF. The CDR3 nucleotides read TGTGCCATCAGTATGGGGACAGGCGCCTACGAGCAGTACTTC.

This clonotype was counted a few times. A much larger clone differs by one base, so this may be a read error. The gene calls are TRBV4-3 and TRBJ2-1, with TRBD2 as a possible D gene (6 bases). The CDR3 is made up of 14 amino acids. Trimming took 2 bases from V and 8 from J, leaving 13 bases between them. The V gene's germline CDR1 is LGHNA and CDR2 YSLEER. CDR3 sequence (DNA): TGCGCCAGCAGCCAAATAGGGACTCACGATGAGCAGTTCTTC. Residues: CASSQIGTHDEQFF.

J is TRBJ2-3 and V is TRBV21-1; no check of the table's D call, TRBD2, against the DNA was made. TRBV21-1 is designated a pseudogene. The CDR3 runs 15 residues. The CDR3 DNA reads as TGTGCCAGCAGCTCTTGGAAGGGCTTCTCAGATACGCAGTATTTT. Translated: CASSSWKGFSDTQYF.

This clonotype appeared a few times. The gene calls are TRBV6-2 or TRBV6-3 and TRBJ2-3; D not certain. The CDR3 totals 15 residues. Germline V CDR1 and CDR2: MNHEY, SVGEGT. Trimming cost V 6 bases and J 4 bases, with 17 bases left between them. CDR3 region: CASSQDSPKSDTQYF. In DNA form, the CDR3 reads TGTGCCAGCAGCCAAGACTCCCCCAAATCAGATACGCAGTATTTT.

Comment on this clonotype: This may stem from a read error, because a much larger clone lies one nucleotide away. This chain connects TRBV4-1 to TRBJ2-7; D is possibly TRBD1 or TRBD2 (5 bases each). Germline lookup yields CDR1 MGHRA and CDR2 YSYEKL. The CDR3 totals 14 residues. Between the trimmed V and J ends, which lost 4 bases and 7 bases, there was a span of 17 bases. DNA of the CDR3: TGCGCCAGCAGCCTTCCAGAAGGGACGGGGGAGCAGTACTTC. Residues: CASSLPEGTGEQYF.

This sequence joins TRBV5-1 and TRBJ2-7, with D possibly called TRBD1 or TRBD2 (5 bases each). The CDR3 totals 15 residues. Germline values: CDR1 SGHRS, CDR2 YFSETQ. With 1 base removed from V and 7 bases from J, the gap between germline ends came to 18 bases. The CDR3 region is CASSLQGRGSGEQYF. The CDR3 DNA is TGCGCCAGCAGCTTGCAGGGACGGGGATCGGGAGAGCAGTACTTC.

The V gene is TRBV12-3 or TRBV12-4, the J gene TRBJ1-3; perhaps TRBD1 as D (6 bases). The CDR3 contains 14 residues. CDR3 loop: CVSSIQGSGNTIYF. CDR3 sequence (DNA): TGTGTCAGTAGTATACAGGGCTCTGGAAACACCATATATTTT.

A note on this clonotype: A much larger clone differs by one base, so this may be a read error. The genes are TRBV4-1 and TRBJ1-2; D unclear. The germline V and J ends were trimmed by 1 base and 0 bases, with 9 bases remaining between them. This CDR3 comprises 15 residues. Germline V gene data show CDR1 as MGHRA and CDR2 as YSYEKL. DNA for the CDR3: TGCGCCAGCAGCCAAGCGTATGAGACTAACTATGGCTACACCTTC. It specifies CASSQAYETNYGYTF.

The chain couples TRBV5-1 to TRBJ2-5; 11 bases align to TRBD2. In germline, CDR1 is SGHRS, CDR2 YFSETQ. The CDR3 runs 15 residues. V dropped 6 bases and J dropped 5; count of bases not matched to a gene: 9. The CDR3 bases are TGCGCCAGCATCCAACTAGCGGGAGTTGGGGAGACCCAGTACTTC. This encodes CASIQLAGVGETQYF.

The chain uses TRBV5-4 and TRBJ2-7; 9 nucleotides agree with TRBD2. The germline V gene has CDR1 SGHNT and CDR2 YYREEE (reference sequence). The CDR3 sequence is 15 residues long. With V trimmed by 1 base and J by 5 bases, 7 bases remained unmatched. CDR3 DNA: TGTGCCAGCAGCTTGCCGGGGAAGCGGGAGGACGAGCAGTACTTC. It codes for CASSLPGKREDEQYF.

Turning to this clonotype: Just one base apart from a much larger clone, this may be a read error. The chain is built from TRBV5-6 and TRBJ2-1; 11 positions match TRBD2. The CDR3 loop spans 15 amino acids. CDR1 and CDR2 from the germline V gene are SGHDT and YYEEEE. The CDR3 nucleotides read TGTGTCAGCAGCATTAGCGGGAGGGCCTACAATGAGCAGTTCTTC. It codes for CVSSISGRAYNEQFF. Combining the CDR3 with reference TRBV5-6 and TRBJ2-1 gives the whole variable domain DAGVTQSPTHLIKTRGQQVTLRCSPKSGHDTVSWYQQALGQGPQFIFQYYEEEERQRGNFPDRFSGHQFPNYSSELNVNALLLGDSALYLCVSSISGRAYNEQFFGPGTRLTVL.

This clonotype was recorded at least ten times. V is TRBV11-3 and J is TRBJ2-1, with D unclear. Trimming stripped 2 bases from V and 9 bases from J, with 8 bases between. Germline V gene data show CDR1 as SGHNT and CDR2 as YENEEA. CDR3 size: 12 residues. CDR3 bases: TGTGCCAGCAGCTTACTAGACTCTGAGCAGTTCTTC. Translation: CASSLLDSEQFF.

Concerning this clonotype: A much more abundant neighbour one base away suggests this may be a read error. CDR3 bases: TGTGCCAGCAGCCCCGCCGACAAGGGCAATCAGCCCCAGCATTTT. It specifies CASSPADKGNQPQHF. The chain carries TRBV6-1 and TRBJ1-5; D is unclear. CDR1 and CDR2 from the germline V gene are MNHNS and SASEGT. V lost 6 bases to trimming and J lost 2 bases, with 14 bases between them. The CDR3 is 15 amino acids.

This clonotype was seen a few times. A much larger clone lies one base from this, so it may be a read error. The chain has TRBV29-1 and TRBJ2-5; 9 nucleotides match TRBD1. Germline CDR1 and CDR2: SQVTM and ANQGSEA. The CDR3 is made up of 13 amino acids. CDR3 amino acids: CGDITGGDETQYF. The DNA of the CDR3 is TGCGGCGACATAACAGGGGGCGACGAGACCCAGTACTTC.